This paragraph covers one TCR beta chain sequence. The specificity of this receptor is unknown. Base-call qualities are not available, and no considerably larger clone is one nucleotide away. The meaning of the sample's treatment or condition label: roughly 11-day PBMC culture with coronavirus spike peptide pools or control peptides (ViraFEST assay). The study used the ViraFEST assay, which expanded antigen-specific T cells with peptide pools and then identified expanded clonotypes by TCR sequencing. The convalescent patients' positive SARS-CoV-2 PCR tests fell between March and December 2020, which was before the Alpha, Beta and Delta variants emerged in the United States. PBMCs were cultured at roughly 2 million per well in IMDM supplemented with approximately 5% human AB serum and around 10 IU/ml IL-2, with 10 ug/ml peptide pools added. Half of the culture medium was replaced with fresh IL-2-containing medium on days 3 and 7. Once the cells had been in culture for roughly 11 days, the EasySep CD4+ T cell isolation kit was used to isolate CD4+ T cells by negative selection. Ficoll-Paque Plus gradient centrifugation was used to isolate PBMCs from whole blood, and the isolated PBMCs were then either used fresh or cryopreserved at -140C. Triplicate wells were generally used for each culture condition.

The record originates from a study of vaccination and CD4 T cells after COVID-19 (dated by TCRdb to about 2022). Regarding the complete study: Every convalescent patient had a positive nasal swab PCR test for SARS-CoV-2, with mild disease in 8 to 10 patients and severe disease in one. The convalescent cohort comprised six males and four females, including two Hispanic individuals, seven Caucasians, two Asians and one multiracial person. Participants received two doses of either the Pfizer-BioNTech BNT162b2 vaccine (n=8) or the Moderna mRNA-1273 vaccine (n=2). Post-COVID blood samples were collected from convalescent patients a median of around 100 days after diagnosis, with a range of roughly 30 to 161 days. Post-vaccine blood samples were obtained a median of approximately 74 days after the second vaccine dose, with a range of roughly 13 to 250 days. For stimulating the cultures, overlapping spike peptide pools were used, derived from SARS-CoV-2 as well as from the common cold coronaviruses HCoV-NL63, HCoV-OC43 and HCoV-229E. Control cultures received a CEFX viral epitope pool as the positive control, an HIV-1 Nef peptide pool as the negative control, or no peptide. The spike-specific CD4+ TCR repertoire was compared before and after mRNA vaccination in over nine COVID-19 convalescent patients and a few infection-naive healthy vaccine recipients.

To prepare the library, PCR was applied. At the Johns Hopkins FTIC core, DNA from the cultured CD4+ T cells underwent TCR sequencing with the Oncomine TCR Beta short-read assay. The QIAamp micro DNA kit was used to extract genomic DNA from the cultured CD4+ T cells. The Oncomine TCR Beta libraries from cultured CD4+ T cells were pooled using unique dual indexes and then sequenced on an Illumina iSeq 100. The original pipeline was this. Non-productive sequences were removed, and CDR3s not starting with C, not ending with F or W, or shorter than 7 amino acids were discarded. The MANAFEST web application identified antigen-specific clonotypes by comparing peptide-stimulated wells against reference wells and other culture wells. Positive clones required FDR below 0.05, an odds ratio above 5, and productive frequency above 0.1% in at least two of three replicate wells. A clonotype counted as cross-reactive if it showed significant expansion both in the SARS-CoV-2 spike wells and in at least one common cold coronavirus spike condition. Using R version 3.6.1, CDR3 homology was evaluated through Levenshtein distances (stringdist) along with unrooted phylogenetic trees (ape). TCRdb reran the public reads through fastp at Q25 and MiXCR, keeping productive beta chains. Each record represents a unique CDR3 protein, reported with the most common genes and DNA among its rows. The V and J calls reflect TCRdb's pipeline rather than the authors' work. Recorded for this sample are more than 20,000 distinct CDR3 sequences; about 30% of them occurred a single time. Roughly 12% of the sample is in the top ten clones.

Points the paper makes about the study in general: The median count of SARS-CoV-2-reactive clonotypes went up from roughly 21 after infection to a few dozen after vaccination, although the change was not significant. Relatively few convalescent patients were included in the study, and early timepoints after natural infection were not analyzed. In convalescent patients, a median about 90% of post-vaccine SARS-CoV-2-reactive clones were detected only after vaccination, and vaccine-specific priming was suggested by this finding. Nearly all vaccine-specific clones in convalescent patients (304 of 307) were mono-reactive for SARS-CoV-2 spike rather than cross-reactive with common cold coronaviruses.

Reading the germline V gene gives CDR1 MDHEN and CDR2 SYDVKM. The CDR3 measures 13 amino acids from cysteine to phenylalanine. The read is trimmed to its CDR3 DNA, 39 bases read in frame from base 1. V and J are trimmed by 6 bases and 3 bases, and the gene matches miss 5 bases of the junction. The rearranged segments are TRBV28 and TRBJ2-7, and TRBD1 aligns with 7 junction nucleotides. The clonotype comes from a human donor with COVID-19. Sequences were obtained from cultured CD4+ T cells from blood. The sequenced DNA: TGTGCCAGCAGCCCAGGGGGAAACTACGAGCAGTACTTC. Translated, it reads CASSPGGNYEQYF.